The T cell receptor (beta chain) described here comes from a study of blood T cell repertoires in COVID-19. TCRdb keeps only in-frame clones here, not all; method: immunoSEQ multiplex PCR. The sample records 300,000 to 350,000 clones, 75% to 90% being singletons. Recovered status applied to Cohort 3 donors who had two consecutive negative PCRs. It also applied to those with clearance or with symptom resolution. The germline CDR1 and CDR2 sequences are SGDLS and YYNGEE. Trimming shortened V by 0 bases and J by 4 bases, and 13 bases separated the two germline ends. CDR3 length equals 15 residues. This chain links TRBV9 with TRBJ1-1, with unresolved D. The TCR originated in a man aged 25 to 40 who had recovered from COVID-19. Sample: PBMCs or T cells enriched from blood (not recorded which). The CDR3 sequence is CASSVVRGAGTEAFF. In DNA form, the CDR3 reads TGTGCCAGCAGCGTAGTTCGGGGTGCGGGCACTGAAGCTTTCTTT.